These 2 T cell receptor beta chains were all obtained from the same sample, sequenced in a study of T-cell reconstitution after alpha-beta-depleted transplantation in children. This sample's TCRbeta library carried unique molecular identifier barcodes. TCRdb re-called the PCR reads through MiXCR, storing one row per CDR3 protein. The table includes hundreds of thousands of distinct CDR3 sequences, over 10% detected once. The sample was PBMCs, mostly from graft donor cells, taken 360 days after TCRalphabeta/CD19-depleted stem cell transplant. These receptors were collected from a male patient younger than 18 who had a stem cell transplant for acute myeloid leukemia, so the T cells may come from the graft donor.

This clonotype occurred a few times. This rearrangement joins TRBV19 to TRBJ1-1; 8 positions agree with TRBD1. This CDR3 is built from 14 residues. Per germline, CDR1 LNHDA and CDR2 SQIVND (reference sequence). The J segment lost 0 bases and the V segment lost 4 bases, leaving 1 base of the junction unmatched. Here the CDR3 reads CASSRDRLNTEAFF. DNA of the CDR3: TGTGCCAGTAGTAGGGACAGGCTGAACACTGAAGCTTTCTTT.

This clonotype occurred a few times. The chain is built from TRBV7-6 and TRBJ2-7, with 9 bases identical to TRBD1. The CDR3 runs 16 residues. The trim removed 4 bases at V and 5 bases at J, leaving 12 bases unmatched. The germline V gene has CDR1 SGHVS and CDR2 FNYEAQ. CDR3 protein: CASSSSHRTGANEQYF. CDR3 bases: TGTGCCAGCAGCTCCTCCCACCGGACAGGGGCAAACGAGCAGTACTTC. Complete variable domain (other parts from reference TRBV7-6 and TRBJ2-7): GAGVSQSPRYKVTKRGQDVALRCDPISGHVSLYWYRQALGQGPEFLTYFNYEAQQDKSGLPNDRFSAERPEGSISTLTIQRTEQRDSAMYRCASSSSHRTGANEQYFGPGTRLTVT.